These 10 T cell receptor beta chains came from one sample sequenced in a study of T cells after yellow fever vaccination. TCRdb re-called the 5' RACE reads through MiXCR, storing one row per CDR3 protein. The table has under 150,000 distinct CDR3 sequences, roughly 8% seen once. The material sequenced was CD4+ T cells sorted from PBMCs, taken 5 days after the yellow fever booster vaccination. Receptors originate from a man younger than 40 who received the YFV17D yellow fever vaccine.

This clonotype was seen repeatedly, ten times or more. As DNA, the CDR3 is TGTGCCAGCAGTCAACCCCAAGCGGGCCCTACTTACGAGCAGTACTTC. It is translated as CASSQPQAGPTYEQYF. The rearrangement joins TRBV28 to TRBJ2-7, with D perhaps matching TRBD2 (6 bases). This CDR3 contains 16 residues. The germline V and J ends were trimmed by 5 bases and 4 bases, with 21 bases remaining between them. Germline CDR1 and CDR2: MDHEN and SYDVKM.

This clonotype was counted many times. The chain employs TRBV5-1 and TRBJ2-7; D remains unclear. V shed 0 bases and J shed 2 bases, with 9 bases lying between them. CDR3 length: 14 residues. In germline, CDR1 is SGHRS, CDR2 YFSETQ. CDR3 coding DNA: TGCGCCAGCAGCTTGGAGGGCAGAGCCTACGAGCAGTACTTC. It codes for CASSLEGRAYEQYF.

This clonotype was counted ten times or more. The CDR3 protein is CATSGWGTGNHNEQFF. CDR3 bases: TGTGCCACCAGTGGGTGGGGAACAGGGAACCACAATGAGCAGTTCTTC. This chain links TRBV24-1 with TRBJ2-1; D perhaps matches TRBD1 (6 bases). Germline assignment: CDR1 KGHDR and CDR2 SFDVKD. Trimming took 5 bases from V and 5 from J, leaving 18 bases between them. The CDR3 contains 16 residues.

This clonotype has a handful of counts. The chain carries TRBV5-1 and TRBJ2-7; 12 nucleotides line up with TRBD2. The CDR3 consists of 15 residues. Looked up from germline, CDR1 is SGHRS and CDR2 is YFSETQ. V lost 2 bases, J lost 3 bases, and 3 bases stayed unmatched. The CDR3 bases are TGCGCCAGCAGCTTAGGACTAGCGGGGCACTACGAGCAGTACTTC. It yields the protein CASSLGLAGHYEQYF.

The sample holds many counts of this clonotype. The chain links TRBV20-1 to TRBJ2-1; D gene uncertain. V was trimmed by 2 bases and J by 0 bases, leaving 8 bases between them. CDR3 length equals 14 residues. Germline CDR1 reads DFQATT; CDR2 reads SNEGSKA (reference sequence). The CDR3 nucleotides read TGCAGTGCTAGACTTACCAGCTCCTACAATGAGCAGTTCTTC. Protein sequence: CSARLTSSYNEQFF.

This clonotype was counted many times. CDR3 region: CASTAFGHPNQPQHF. CDR3 nucleotide sequence: TGCGCCAGCACAGCTTTCGGCCACCCCAATCAGCCCCAGCATTTT. This chain links TRBV10-1 with TRBJ1-5; unclear D gene. This CDR3 region has 15 residues. Germline V gene data show CDR1 as WNHNN and CDR2 as SYGVQD (reference sequence). V gave up 7 bases and J gave up 3 bases, with 16 bases separating them.

Many counts were recorded for this clonotype. The chain uses TRBV6-2 or TRBV6-3 and TRBJ2-5; no reliable D call. CDR1 is MNHEY, CDR2 SVGEGT, per germline. CDR3 size: 15 residues. V gave up 6 bases and J gave up 1 base, with 15 bases separating them. This CDR3 is CASSLPHSGQETQYF. CDR3 nucleotide sequence: TGTGCCAGCAGCCTGCCCCACTCCGGCCAAGAGACCCAGTACTTC.

Ten or more counts support this clonotype. The chain recombines TRBV20-1 with TRBJ1-1; D not certain. Deletions cut 6 bases from V and 1 base from J, with 6 bases between. Germline lookup yields CDR1 DFQATT and CDR2 SNEGSKA (reference sequence). The length of the CDR3 is 11 residues. CDR3 region: CSAVWNTEAFF. The CDR3 nucleotides are TGCAGTGCAGTATGGAACACTGAAGCTTTCTTT.

The CDR3 loop is CASSLATLTSYEQYF. The CDR3 nucleotides are TGTGCCAGCAGCTTAGCGACCCTAACTAGCTACGAGCAGTACTTC. This rearrangement joins TRBV7-2 to TRBJ2-7; possible D gene TRBD2, 5 bases. CDR3 length: 15 amino acids. Germline V CDR1 and CDR2: SGHTA, FQGNSA. Trimming removed 0 bases from V and 3 bases from J, with 12 bases in between.

This clonotype was seen repeatedly, ten times or more. The chain links TRBV4-3 to TRBJ2-1; 11 bases are shared with TRBD2. Germline CDR1 LGHNA, CDR2 YSLEER. Losses at the gene ends were 0 bases for V and 6 bases for J; bases not matched to a gene: 10. The CDR3 length is 18 residues. The CDR3 sequence: CASSQETPRLAGRNEQFF. The CDR3, as DNA: TGCGCCAGCAGCCAAGAAACCCCTCGACTAGCGGGACGCAATGAGCAGTTCTTC.